Listed below are T cell receptor beta chains from one sample, sequenced in a study of shared clonotypes between healthy human individuals. Assay: immunoSEQ multiplex PCR; the TCRdb copy retains only in-frame clones and omits some. The sample gives a few hundred thousand clones, around 90% of which show up once; 16% is in the top ten. Sample: memory CD8+ T cells sorted from blood. The receptor set was obtained from a man between 18 and 35 years old in good health. The CDR3 runs from the conserved cysteine through the conserved F or W. A D gene is named only where the DNA matches it firmly. The size of a clone is reported for some rows only, either as once, few or many, or as a class for expanded clones.

j_call: TRBJ2-1
v_call: TRBV2
d_call: -
cdr3_length: 14
clone_size: few
cdr3_aa: CASPGPPANNEQFF
cdr3_nt: TGTGCCAGCCCTGGACCCCCCGCGAACAATGAGCAGTTCTTC

j_call: TRBJ2-5
v_call: TRBV28
d_call: -
cdr3_length: 15
clone_size: -
cdr3_aa: CASSRALLSKETQYF
cdr3_nt: TGTGCCAGCAGCCGGGCCCTCCTCAGTAAAGAGACCCAGTACTTC

j_call: TRBJ1-1
v_call: TRBV6-5
d_call: -
cdr3_length: 12
clone_size: -
cdr3_aa: CASSNAGSKAFF
cdr3_nt: TGTGCCAGCAGTAATGCGGGTAGTAAAGCTTTCTTT

j_call: TRBJ1-1
v_call: TRBV6-6
d_call: -
cdr3_length: 13
clone_size: -
cdr3_aa: CASSPFMNTEAFF
cdr3_nt: TGTGCCAGCAGTCCTTTCATGAACACTGAAGCTTTCTTT

j_call: TRBJ2-7
v_call: TRBV19
d_call: -
cdr3_length: 11
clone_size: few
cdr3_aa: CASSNSYEQYF
cdr3_nt: TGTGCCAGTAGTAACTCCTACGAGCAGTACTTC

j_call: TRBJ2-7
v_call: TRBV10-3
d_call: -
cdr3_length: 15
clone_size: -
cdr3_aa: CAISESYGKFYEQYF
cdr3_nt: TGTGCCATCAGTGAGTCATACGGGAAATTCTACGAGCAGTACTTC

j_call: TRBJ1-1
v_call: TRBV28
d_call: -
cdr3_length: 14
clone_size: -
cdr3_aa: CASNEGGVNTEAFF
cdr3_nt: TGTGCCAGCAACGAGGGAGGAGTGAACACTGAAGCTTTCTTT

j_call: TRBJ1-3
v_call: TRBV13
d_call: -
cdr3_length: 15
clone_size: -
cdr3_aa: CASSLGRGIGNTIYF
cdr3_nt: TGTGCCAGCAGCTTAGGCAGGGGAATTGGAAACACCATATATTTT

j_call: TRBJ2-4
v_call: TRBV28
d_call: TRBD2
cdr3_length: 17
clone_size: -
cdr3_aa: CASALLGLAVAKNIQYF
cdr3_nt: TGTGCCAGCGCCTTGCTCGGACTAGCGGTTGCCAAAAACATTCAGTACTTC

j_call: TRBJ1-2
v_call: TRBV29-1
d_call: -
cdr3_length: 15
clone_size: -
cdr3_aa: CSVVGPKGRSYGYTF
cdr3_nt: TGCAGCGTTGTGGGTCCGAAGGGAAGGTCCTATGGCTACACCTTC

j_call: TRBJ2-3
v_call: TRBV5-6
d_call: -
cdr3_length: 15
clone_size: -
cdr3_aa: CASSERTAVPDTQYF
cdr3_nt: TGTGCCAGCAGCGAGCGGACAGCAGTACCAGATACGCAGTATTTT

j_call: TRBJ2-7
v_call: TRBV7-9
d_call: -
cdr3_length: 15
clone_size: once
cdr3_aa: CASRKTSSPSYEQYF
cdr3_nt: TGTGCCAGCAGGAAGACATCAAGCCCATCCTACGAGCAGTACTTC

j_call: TRBJ2-1
v_call: TRBV29-1
d_call: -
cdr3_length: 14
clone_size: -
cdr3_aa: CSVEGGDIYNEQFF
cdr3_nt: TGCAGCGTTGAAGGGGGGGACATCTACAATGAGCAGTTCTTC

j_call: TRBJ1-2
v_call: TRBV5-6
d_call: -
cdr3_length: 13
clone_size: -
cdr3_aa: CASSLGRDYGYTF
cdr3_nt: TGTGCCAGCAGCTTGGGCAGGGATTATGGCTACACCTTC

j_call: TRBJ2-7
v_call: TRBV27
d_call: TRBD2
cdr3_length: 13
clone_size: -
cdr3_aa: CASTTSGSYEQYF
cdr3_nt: TGTGCCAGCACAACTAGCGGATCCTACGAGCAGTACTTC

j_call: TRBJ1-5
v_call: TRBV5-6
d_call: -
cdr3_length: 10
clone_size: -
cdr3_aa: CASSLEPQHF
cdr3_nt: TGTGCCAGCAGCTTGGAGCCCCAGCATTTT

j_call: TRBJ2-7
v_call: TRBV10-3
d_call: TRBD1
cdr3_length: 14
clone_size: -
cdr3_aa: CAISVGDSSYEQYF
cdr3_nt: TGTGCCATCAGTGTAGGGGACAGCTCCTACGAGCAGTACTTC

j_call: TRBJ2-7
v_call: TRBV30
d_call: -
cdr3_length: 13
clone_size: -
cdr3_aa: CAWSGDGSYEQYF
cdr3_nt: TGTGCCTGGAGCGGGGACGGCTCCTACGAGCAGTACTTC

j_call: TRBJ2-7
v_call: TRBV5-5
d_call: -
cdr3_length: 16
clone_size: few
cdr3_aa: CASSQEGQYLSYEQYF
cdr3_nt: TGTGCCAGCAGCCAAGAAGGACAGTACCTCTCCTACGAGCAGTACTTC

j_call: TRBJ2-7
v_call: TRBV6-5
d_call: -
cdr3_length: 15
clone_size: -
cdr3_aa: CASSLTAENSYEQYF
cdr3_nt: TGTGCCAGCAGTCTTACTGCGGAGAACTCCTACGAGCAGTACTTC

j_call: TRBJ2-5
v_call: TRBV27
d_call: TRBD2
cdr3_length: 18
clone_size: -
cdr3_aa: CASSVMGLAGPGAETQYF
cdr3_nt: TGTGCCAGCAGTGTAATGGGACTAGCGGGACCTGGGGCGGAGACCCAGTACTTC

j_call: TRBJ2-7
v_call: TRBV5-1
d_call: TRBD1
cdr3_length: 16
clone_size: -
cdr3_aa: CASSPAVRTGDSEQYF
cdr3_nt: TGCGCCAGCAGCCCGGCAGTACGGACAGGGGATTCCGAGCAGTACTTC

j_call: TRBJ1-4
v_call: TRBV4-3
d_call: -
cdr3_length: 16
clone_size: once
cdr3_aa: CASSQDTGPFNEKLFF
cdr3_nt: TGCGCCAGCAGCCAAGACACAGGCCCCTTCAATGAAAAACTGTTTTTT

j_call: TRBJ1-1
v_call: TRBV21-1
d_call: -
cdr3_length: 16
clone_size: -
cdr3_aa: CASSFYIATIRTEAFF
cdr3_nt: TGTGCCAGCAGTTTCTACATAGCTACAATTCGCACTGAAGCTTTCTTT

j_call: TRBJ1-5
v_call: TRBV27
d_call: -
cdr3_length: 14
clone_size: -
cdr3_aa: CASGQQGSDQPQHF
cdr3_nt: TGTGCCAGCGGTCAACAGGGCTCTGATCAGCCCCAGCATTTT

j_call: TRBJ2-7
v_call: TRBV5-1
d_call: -
cdr3_length: 15
clone_size: -
cdr3_aa: CASSLISGSTYEQYF
cdr3_nt: TGCGCCAGCAGCTTGATCAGTGGGTCTACCTACGAGCAGTACTTC

j_call: TRBJ1-1
v_call: TRBV9
d_call: -
cdr3_length: 15
clone_size: -
cdr3_aa: CASSVSPGWDTEAFF
cdr3_nt: TGTGCCAGCAGCGTGAGCCCCGGATGGGACACTGAAGCTTTCTTT

j_call: TRBJ2-3
v_call: TRBV28
d_call: TRBD2
cdr3_length: 19
clone_size: -
cdr3_aa: CASSSTEIRSGGSTDTQYF
cdr3_nt: TGTGCCAGCAGTTCCACCGAGATAAGGAGCGGGGGAAGCACAGATACGCAGTATTTT

j_call: TRBJ2-7
v_call: TRBV4-1
d_call: -
cdr3_length: 13
clone_size: -
cdr3_aa: CASSPTVTYEQYF
cdr3_nt: TGCGCCAGCAGCCCGACGGTGACCTACGAGCAGTACTTC

j_call: TRBJ1-1
v_call: TRBV6-1
d_call: TRBD1
cdr3_length: 16
clone_size: once
cdr3_aa: CASSEIGQGADTEAFF
cdr3_nt: TGTGCCAGCAGTGAAATAGGGCAGGGGGCTGACACTGAAGCTTTCTTT

j_call: TRBJ2-1
v_call: TRBV12-5
d_call: TRBD2
cdr3_length: 16
clone_size: -
cdr3_aa: CASGLVLAGVYNEQFF
cdr3_nt: TGTGCTAGTGGTTTGGTACTTGCGGGAGTGTACAATGAGCAGTTCTTC

j_call: TRBJ2-1
v_call: TRBV13
d_call: TRBD2
cdr3_length: 16
clone_size: once
cdr3_aa: CASSSLGTSGRYEQFF
cdr3_nt: TGTGCCAGCAGCTCTCTAGGGACTAGCGGGAGGTATGAGCAGTTCTTC

j_call: TRBJ1-5
v_call: TRBV15
d_call: TRBD1
cdr3_length: 16
clone_size: -
cdr3_aa: CATSRDWGQPNQPQHF
cdr3_nt: TGTGCCACCAGCAGAGATTGGGGACAGCCTAATCAGCCCCAGCATTTT

j_call: TRBJ2-2
v_call: TRBV9
d_call: -
cdr3_length: 16
clone_size: -
cdr3_aa: CASSLTPGPSTGELFF
cdr3_nt: TGTGCCAGCAGCCTAACCCCGGGCCCTAGTACCGGGGAGCTGTTTTTT

j_call: TRBJ2-7
v_call: TRBV4-1
d_call: -
cdr3_length: 15
clone_size: -
cdr3_aa: CASSKTDVSSYEQYF
cdr3_nt: TGCGCCAGCAGCAAGACCGACGTCAGCTCCTACGAGCAGTACTTC

j_call: TRBJ1-1
v_call: TRBV5-1
d_call: -
cdr3_length: 17
clone_size: -
cdr3_aa: CASSLGGGEWVFGEAFF
cdr3_nt: TGCGCCAGCAGCTTGGGTGGGGGCGAATGGGTTTTTGGTGAAGCTTTCTTT

j_call: TRBJ2-1
v_call: TRBV13
d_call: TRBD2
cdr3_length: 18
clone_size: -
cdr3_aa: CASSPIEPGGEPYNEQFF
cdr3_nt: TGTGCCAGCAGTCCGATCGAGCCCGGGGGGGAACCGTACAATGAGCAGTTCTTC

j_call: TRBJ2-3
v_call: TRBV10-3
d_call: -
cdr3_length: 16
clone_size: once
cdr3_aa: CATYSPFGADTDTQYF
cdr3_nt: TGTGCCACCTACAGTCCCTTCGGGGCTGACACAGATACGCAGTATTTT

j_call: TRBJ2-7
v_call: TRBV6-1
d_call: TRBD1
cdr3_length: 15
clone_size: -
cdr3_aa: CASKHRGKIGDEQYF
cdr3_nt: TGTGCCAGCAAGCACAGGGGGAAGATAGGGGACGAGCAGTACTTC

j_call: TRBJ1-2
v_call: TRBV6-5
d_call: -
cdr3_length: 14
clone_size: -
cdr3_aa: CASSYSEGNYGYTF
cdr3_nt: TGTGCCAGCAGTTACTCGGAGGGGAACTATGGCTACACCTTC

j_call: TRBJ1-1
v_call: TRBV27
d_call: TRBD1
cdr3_length: 13
clone_size: -
cdr3_aa: CASRDRGATEAFF
cdr3_nt: TGTGCCAGCAGGGACAGGGGAGCCACTGAAGCTTTCTTT

j_call: TRBJ2-7
v_call: TRBV7-9
d_call: TRBD1
cdr3_length: 14
clone_size: -
cdr3_aa: CASSLGTGPYEQYF
cdr3_nt: TGTGCCAGCAGCTTAGGGACAGGGCCCTACGAGCAGTACTTC

j_call: TRBJ2-3
v_call: TRBV7-3
d_call: TRBD2
cdr3_length: 18
clone_size: -
cdr3_aa: CASSLRLAGAGYTDTQYF
cdr3_nt: TGTGCCAGCAGCTTACGCCTAGCGGGGGCCGGTTACACAGATACGCAGTATTTT

j_call: TRBJ2-3
v_call: TRBV14
d_call: TRBD2
cdr3_length: 18
clone_size: -
cdr3_aa: CASSPLESGGALEDTQYF
cdr3_nt: TGTGCCAGCAGCCCGCTGGAAAGCGGGGGGGCCTTAGAAGATACGCAGTATTTT

j_call: TRBJ1-3
v_call: TRBV7-8
d_call: -
cdr3_length: 16
clone_size: -
cdr3_aa: CASSLYGEGSGNTIYF
cdr3_nt: TGTGCCAGCAGCCTCTACGGGGAGGGCTCTGGAAACACCATATATTTT

j_call: TRBJ2-1
v_call: TRBV9
d_call: TRBD2
cdr3_length: 13
clone_size: -
cdr3_aa: CASSPGLENEQFF
cdr3_nt: TGTGCCAGCAGCCCGGGACTAGAAAATGAGCAGTTCTTC

j_call: TRBJ2-2
v_call: TRBV5-4
d_call: -
cdr3_length: 14
clone_size: -
cdr3_aa: CASSLGVAEGELFF
cdr3_nt: TGTGCCAGCAGCTTGGGAGTAGCGGAAGGGGAGCTGTTTTTT

j_call: TRBJ1-2
v_call: TRBV7-2
d_call: -
cdr3_length: 16
clone_size: -
cdr3_aa: CASSLGDGSGIDGYTF
cdr3_nt: TGTGCCAGCAGCCTCGGGGACGGGTCTGGGATTGATGGCTACACCTTC

j_call: TRBJ1-1
v_call: TRBV10-3
d_call: -
cdr3_length: 13
clone_size: -
cdr3_aa: CASHGGLGTEAFF
cdr3_nt: TGTGCCTCTCACGGGGGGTTGGGCACTGAAGCTTTCTTT

j_call: TRBJ2-1
v_call: TRBV11-3
d_call: -
cdr3_length: 12
clone_size: -
cdr3_aa: CASSHLSYEQFF
cdr3_nt: TGTGCCAGCAGCCATCTTAGTTATGAGCAGTTCTTC

j_call: TRBJ2-5
v_call: TRBV7-9
d_call: TRBD2
cdr3_length: 15
clone_size: -
cdr3_aa: CASSIRLAVKETQYF
cdr3_nt: TGTGCCAGCAGCATTCGACTAGCGGTAAAGGAGACCCAGTACTTC

j_call: TRBJ2-3
v_call: TRBV7-6
d_call: TRBD2
cdr3_length: 21
clone_size: once
cdr3_aa: CASSLEPPLAGGGGVSDTQYF
cdr3_nt: TGTGCCAGCAGCCTAGAACCCCCCCTAGCGGGAGGAGGGGGGGTTTCAGATACGCAGTATTTT

j_call: TRBJ1-2
v_call: TRBV11-2
d_call: -
cdr3_length: 16
clone_size: -
cdr3_aa: CASSLRTGKANYGYTF
cdr3_nt: TGTGCCAGCAGCTTACGAACAGGGAAGGCTAACTATGGCTACACCTTC

j_call: TRBJ2-7
v_call: TRBV11-1
d_call: -
cdr3_length: 13
clone_size: -
cdr3_aa: CASSGGRDYEQYF
cdr3_nt: TGTGCCAGCAGCGGGGGACGGGACTACGAGCAGTACTTC

j_call: TRBJ2-3
v_call: TRBV7-8
d_call: -
cdr3_length: 16
clone_size: -
cdr3_aa: CASSLVARGITDTQYF
cdr3_nt: TGTGCCAGCAGCTTAGTGGCCAGGGGAATCACAGATACGCAGTATTTT

j_call: TRBJ2-7
v_call: TRBV27
d_call: TRBD2
cdr3_length: 15
clone_size: few
cdr3_aa: CASKLAGAKSYEQYF
cdr3_nt: TGTGCCAGCAAACTAGCGGGAGCCAAATCCTACGAGCAGTACTTC

j_call: TRBJ2-7
v_call: TRBV7-9
d_call: -
cdr3_length: 16
clone_size: -
cdr3_aa: CASSIVTSQGIYEQYF
cdr3_nt: TGTGCCAGCAGTATTGTAACCTCCCAGGGGATCTACGAGCAGTACTTC

j_call: TRBJ2-7
v_call: TRBV4-1
d_call: TRBD1
cdr3_length: 15
clone_size: -
cdr3_aa: CASSQVIGQGYEQYF
cdr3_nt: TGCGCCAGCAGCCAAGTCATCGGACAGGGTTACGAGCAGTACTTC

j_call: TRBJ1-1
v_call: TRBV11-2
d_call: -
cdr3_length: 11
clone_size: -
cdr3_aa: CASSLGGEAFF
cdr3_nt: TGTGCCAGCAGCTTGGGGGGTGAAGCTTTCTTT

j_call: TRBJ2-1
v_call: TRBV11-2
d_call: TRBD1
cdr3_length: 14
clone_size: once
cdr3_aa: CASSPGQAYNEQFF
cdr3_nt: TGTGCCAGCAGCCCTGGACAGGCTTACAATGAGCAGTTCTTC